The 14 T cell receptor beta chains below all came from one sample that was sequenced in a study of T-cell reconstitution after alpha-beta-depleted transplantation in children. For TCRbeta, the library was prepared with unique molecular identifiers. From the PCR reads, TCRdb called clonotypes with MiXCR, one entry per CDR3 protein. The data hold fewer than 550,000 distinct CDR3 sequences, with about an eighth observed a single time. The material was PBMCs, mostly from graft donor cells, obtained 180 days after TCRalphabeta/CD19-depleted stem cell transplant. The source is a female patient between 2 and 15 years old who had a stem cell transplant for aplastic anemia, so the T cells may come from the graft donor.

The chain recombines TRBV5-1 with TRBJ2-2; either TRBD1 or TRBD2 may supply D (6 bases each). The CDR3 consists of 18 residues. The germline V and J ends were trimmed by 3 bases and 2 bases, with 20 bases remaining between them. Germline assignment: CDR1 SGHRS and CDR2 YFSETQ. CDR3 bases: TGCGCCAGCAGCTCGTTTGGGGGGCACACAAAAAACACCGGGGAGCTGTTTTTT. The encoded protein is CASSSFGGHTKNTGELFF. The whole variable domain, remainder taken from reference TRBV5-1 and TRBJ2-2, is KAGVTQTPRYLIKTRGQQVTLSCSPISGHRSVSWYQQTPGQGLQFLFEYFSETQRNKGNFPGRFSGRQFSNSRSEMNVSTLELGDSALYLCASSSFGGHTKNTGELFFGEGSRLTVL.

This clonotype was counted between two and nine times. The CDR3 loop reads CAIRLAESYEQYF. As DNA, the CDR3 is TGTGCCATACGACTAGCCGAGTCCTACGAGCAGTACTTC. The gene calls are TRBV24-1 and TRBJ2-7; TRBD2 matches at 7 bases. CDR3 length: 13 residues. Germline values: CDR1 KGHDR, CDR2 SFDVKD. The ends lost 11 bases at V and 1 base at J; junction bases unmatched: 7.

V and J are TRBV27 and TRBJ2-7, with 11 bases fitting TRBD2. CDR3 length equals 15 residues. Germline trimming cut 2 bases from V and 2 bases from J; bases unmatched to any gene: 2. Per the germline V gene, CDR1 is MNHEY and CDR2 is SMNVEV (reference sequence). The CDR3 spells CASSLRLAGPYEQYV. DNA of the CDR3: TGTGCCAGCAGTTTAAGACTAGCGGGGCCCTACGAGCAGTACGTC.

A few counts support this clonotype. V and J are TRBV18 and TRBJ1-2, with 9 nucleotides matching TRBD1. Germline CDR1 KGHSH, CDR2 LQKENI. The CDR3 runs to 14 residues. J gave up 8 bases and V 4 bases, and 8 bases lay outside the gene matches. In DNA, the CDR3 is TGTGCCAGCTCACGCCTCAACAGGGGGCGAGGCTACACCTTC. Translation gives CASSRLNRGRGYTF.

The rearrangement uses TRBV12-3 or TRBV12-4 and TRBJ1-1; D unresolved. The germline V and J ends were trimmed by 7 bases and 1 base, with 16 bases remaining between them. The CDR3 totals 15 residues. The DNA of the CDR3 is TGTGCCAGCACCCCCCGCGGAGGGCCGAACACTGAAGCTTTCTTT. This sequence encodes CASTPRGGPNTEAFF.

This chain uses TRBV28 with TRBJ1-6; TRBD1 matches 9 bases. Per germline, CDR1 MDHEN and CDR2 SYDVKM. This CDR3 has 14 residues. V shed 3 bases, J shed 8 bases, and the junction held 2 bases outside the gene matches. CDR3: CASSFGQGYSPLHF. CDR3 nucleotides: TGTGCCAGCAGTTTCGGACAGGGGTATTCACCCCTCCACTTT.

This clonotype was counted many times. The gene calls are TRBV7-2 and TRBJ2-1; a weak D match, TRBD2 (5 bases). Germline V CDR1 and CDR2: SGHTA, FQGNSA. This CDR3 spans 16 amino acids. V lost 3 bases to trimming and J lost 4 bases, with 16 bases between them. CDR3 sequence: CASSFSGGSVYNEQFF. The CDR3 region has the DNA TGTGCCAGCAGCTTCTCTGGAGGTAGCGTTTACAATGAGCAGTTCTTC.

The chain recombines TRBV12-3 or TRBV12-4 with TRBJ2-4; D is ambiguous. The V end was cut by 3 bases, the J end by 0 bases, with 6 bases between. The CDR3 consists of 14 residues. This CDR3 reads CASSFWIAKNIQYF. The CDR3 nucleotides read TGTGCCAGCAGTTTCTGGATAGCCAAAAACATTCAGTACTTC.

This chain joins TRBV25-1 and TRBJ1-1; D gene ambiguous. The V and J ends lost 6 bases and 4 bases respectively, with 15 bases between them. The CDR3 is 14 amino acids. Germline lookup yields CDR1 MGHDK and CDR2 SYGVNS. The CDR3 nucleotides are TGTGCCAGCAGCTCGGACCCACCGGTCACTGAAGCTTTCTTT. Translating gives CASSSDPPVTEAFF.

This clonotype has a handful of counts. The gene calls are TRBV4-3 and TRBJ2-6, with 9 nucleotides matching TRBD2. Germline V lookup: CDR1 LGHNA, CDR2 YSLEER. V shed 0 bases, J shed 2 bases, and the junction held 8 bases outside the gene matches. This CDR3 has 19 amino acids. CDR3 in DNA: TGCGCCAGCAGCCAAGAGACGCTAGCGGGAAGTCCTGGGGCCAACGTCCTGACTTTC. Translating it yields CASSQETLAGSPGANVLTF.

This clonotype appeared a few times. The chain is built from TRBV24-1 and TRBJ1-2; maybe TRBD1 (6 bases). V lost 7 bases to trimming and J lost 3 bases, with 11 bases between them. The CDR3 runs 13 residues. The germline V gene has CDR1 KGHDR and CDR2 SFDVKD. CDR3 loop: CATRQGDYYGYTF. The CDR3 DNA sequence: TGTGCCACCAGACAGGGTGACTACTATGGCTACACCTTC.

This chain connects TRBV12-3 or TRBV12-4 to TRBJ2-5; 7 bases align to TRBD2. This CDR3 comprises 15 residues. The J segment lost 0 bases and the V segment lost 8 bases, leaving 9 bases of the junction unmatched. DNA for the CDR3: TGTGCCAGCTCTCCCCGGCGGGAGTACCAAGAGACCCAGTACTTC. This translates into CASSPRREYQETQYF.

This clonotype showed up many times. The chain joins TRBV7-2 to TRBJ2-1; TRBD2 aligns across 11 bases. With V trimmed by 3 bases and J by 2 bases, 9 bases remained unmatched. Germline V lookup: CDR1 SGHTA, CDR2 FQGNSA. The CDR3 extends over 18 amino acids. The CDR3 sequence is CASSFSGRAKWAYNEQFF. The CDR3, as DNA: TGTGCCAGCAGCTTTAGCGGGAGGGCAAAGTGGGCCTACAATGAGCAGTTCTTC.

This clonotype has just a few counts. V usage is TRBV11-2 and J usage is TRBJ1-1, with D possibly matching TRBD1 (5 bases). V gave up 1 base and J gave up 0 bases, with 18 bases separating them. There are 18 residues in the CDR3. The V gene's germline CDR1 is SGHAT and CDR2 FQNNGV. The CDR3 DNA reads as TGTGCCAGCAGCTTAGGACCGGACAAGGCTTTCATGAACACTGAAGCTTTCTTT. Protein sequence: CASSLGPDKAFMNTEAFF. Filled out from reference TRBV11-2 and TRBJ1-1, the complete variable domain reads EAGVAQSPRYKIIEKRQSVAFWCNPISGHATLYWYQQILGQGPKLLIQFQNNGVVDDSQLPKDRFSAERLKGVDSTLKIQPAKLEDSAVYLCASSLGPDKAFMNTEAFFGQGTRLTVV.